This T cell receptor beta chain came from a study of monozygotic twins with inflammatory bowel disease. Blood was collected, roughly 2.5 ml per donor. CDR1 is DFQATT and CDR2 is SNEGSKA in the germline V gene (reference sequence). The CDR3 length is 15 residues. Study findings and constraints: Relative to healthy twins, IBD patients had fewer clonotypes in common with others, a gap that was especially apparent with disease activity.

On this clonotype: Its antigen is undetermined.

No DNA is given; TCRdb re-called the 5' RACE reads and lists each CDR3 protein once. This listing includes some 130,000 distinct CDR3 sequences. V usage is TRBV20-1 and J usage is TRBJ1-5; without DNA, the TCRdb call of TRBD1 cannot be checked. The sequencing input was blood. This TCR was sampled from a human donor with ulcerative colitis or Crohn's disease, or a healthy co-twin of an affected twin (not recorded which). The CDR3 loop reads CSARDRGGFAQPQHF.